In its sample, the clone carrying this TCR beta chain was seen a few times. The antigen remains undetermined. The data were taken from a study of T-cell reconstitution after alpha-beta-depleted transplantation in children. Unique molecular identifiers were used in preparing the TCRbeta library. TCRdb processed the PCR reads anew with MiXCR; each CDR3 protein has one entry. The profile shows roughly 82,000 distinct CDR3 sequences, over 12% of them singletons. Findings of the study overall: By one year post-transplant, T-cell counts and diversity largely arose from T cells that were newly produced. For some patients, TCRbeta diversity was high at day 60 because of recipient T cells and thymic progenitors that survived.

V dropped 5 bases and J dropped 2; count of bases not matched to a gene: 11. CDR3 size: 17 residues. Germline assignment: CDR1 SGHTA and CDR2 FQGNSA. The chain joins TRBV7-2 to TRBJ1-2; 10 bases align to TRBD1. The sequencing used PBMCs, mostly from graft donor cells, collected 180 days after TCRalphabeta/CD19-depleted stem cell transplant. The source is a male patient between 2 and 10 years old who had a stem cell transplant for acute lymphoblastic leukemia, so the T cells may come from the graft donor. CDR3 in DNA: TGTGCCAGCAGCCCCTTCCGGGACAGGGGTCTAAACTATGGCTACACCTTC. Protein sequence: CASSPFRDRGLNYGYTF. Filled out from reference TRBV7-2 and TRBJ1-2, the complete variable domain reads GAGVSQSPSNKVTEKGKDVELRCDPISGHTALYWYRQSLGQGLEFLIYFQGNSAPDKSGLPSDRFSAERTGGSVSTLTIQRTQQEDSAVYLCASSPFRDRGLNYGYTFGSGTRLTVV.